A single sample gave rise to the 19 T cell receptor beta chains below, sequenced in a study of cytomegalovirus exposure and HLA in healthy donors. The PCR used 60 Vbeta and 13 Jbeta primers. Sequenced by immunoSEQ multiplex PCR; TCRdb stores in-frame clones only, minus some. The data show approximately 160,000 clones, with 65% to 70% seen just once and 4.5% held by the top ten. The sample was PBMCs. The receptors stem from a woman aged 18-29 years in good health and CMV-seropositive.

This clone showed up just a few times. This rearrangement joins TRBV6-5 to TRBJ1-1; D perhaps matches TRBD1 (5 bases). This CDR3 comprises 13 residues. V was clipped by 0 bases and J by 10 bases, with 12 bases between them. Germline CDR1 and CDR2: MNHEY and SVGAGI. CDR3 loop: CASSYSDLGPAFF. Here the CDR3 DNA reads TGTGCCAGCAGTTACTCAGATCTGGGGCCAGCTTTCTTT.

This clone has only a few counts. The V and J genes are TRBV6-5 and TRBJ1-2; TRBD1 aligns across 9 bases. Unmatched junction bases numbered 5, after V lost 2 bases and J lost 4 bases. Germline-derived CDR1 and CDR2 are MNHEY and SVGAGI. The length of the CDR3 is 15 residues. The chain's CDR3 is CASSYGTGSGYGYTF. In DNA, the CDR3 is TGTGCCAGCAGTTACGGGACAGGGTCGGGCTATGGCTACACCTTC.

There are a few counts of this clone. The V gene is TRBV5-1, the J gene TRBJ2-7; no firm D call. CDR1 is SGHRS, CDR2 YFSETQ, per germline. The CDR3 consists of 16 residues. The ends were cut back, 1 base at V and 3 bases at J, with 17 bases in the middle. The CDR3 nucleotides are TGCGCCAGCAGCTTGAGTGCTGGAGAAAGCCACTACGAGCAGTACTTC. Amino acid sequence: CASSLSAGESHYEQYF.

V usage is TRBV29-1 and J usage is TRBJ1-4, with TRBD1 as a possible D gene (5 bases). The CDR3 has 17 residues. Germline values: CDR1 SQVTM, CDR2 ANQGSEA. V lost 4 bases and J lost 0, with 18 bases in between. The CDR3 reads CSVVPLAGTATNEKLFF. For the CDR3, the DNA is TGCAGCGTTGTCCCCCTGGCCGGGACTGCAACTAATGAAAAACTGTTTTTT.

The rearrangement uses TRBV7-9 and TRBJ1-4, with TRBD1 matching 9 bases. The CDR3 is 14 residues long. Germline CDR1 SEHNR, CDR2 FQNEAQ (reference sequence). The J segment lost 4 bases and the V segment lost 5 bases, leaving 2 bases of the junction unmatched. CDR3 sequence: CASSQGQGNEKLFF. DNA for the CDR3: TGTGCCAGCAGCCAGGGACAGGGTAATGAAAAACTGTTTTTT.

The chain carries TRBV6-4 and TRBJ2-1, with TRBD1 matching over 10 bases. The junction had 10 bases not matched to a gene; V was cut back by 4 bases and J by 7 bases. Germline V CDR1 and CDR2: MRHNA, SNTAGT. The CDR3 totals 16 residues. The CDR3 region has the DNA TGTGCCAGCAGTGTTGAAGGGGGACAGGGGTGGAATGAGCAGTTCTTC. This encodes CASSVEGGQGWNEQFF.

The chain uses TRBV5-6 and TRBJ1-2; 7 bases are shared with TRBD1. The V gene's germline CDR1 is SGHDT and CDR2 YYEEEE. The CDR3 contains 16 residues. Trimming took 2 bases from V and 0 from J; bases not matched to a gene: 7. CDR3 sequence (DNA): TGTGCCAGCAGCTTTGTGGACAGGACCGCTAACTATGGCTACACCTTC. Amino acids: CASSFVDRTANYGYTF.

CDR3 protein: CASSSAGEVDTQYF. CDR3 DNA sequence: TGTGCCAGCAGCTCAGCGGGAGAGGTAGATACGCAGTATTTT. The V call is TRBV7-3, the J call TRBJ2-3; 8 nucleotides align to TRBD2. V was clipped by 4 bases and J by 5 bases; unmatched bases: 5. CDR1 is SGHTA and CDR2 is FQGTGA in the germline V gene. The CDR3 has 14 residues.

About this clone: The junction departs from germline at one end; a sequencing error may be responsible. The chain links TRBV6-5 to TRBJ2-5; 9 bases map to TRBD2. The CDR3 spans 15 residues. Germline-derived CDR1 and CDR2 are MNHEY and SVGAGI. In nucleotides, the CDR3 is TGTGCCGGCAGGCCACGACTAGCGGAACAAGAGACCCAGTACTTC. Its protein product is CAGRPRLAEQETQYF.

CDR3 loop: CASSDTGISGNTIYF. The CDR3 DNA is TGTGCCAGCAGTGATACAGGCATCTCTGGAAACACCATATATTTT. The rearrangement joins TRBV2 to TRBJ1-3, with D tentatively TRBD1 (5 bases). The V end was cut by 3 bases, the J end by 0 bases, with 9 bases between. The CDR3 length is 15 residues. Germline CDR1 is SNHLY and CDR2 is FYNNEI.

The V and J genes are TRBV27 and TRBJ1-2; D call uncertain. Germline V CDR1 and CDR2: MNHEY, SMNVEV (reference sequence). The length of the CDR3 is 13 residues. V lost 3 bases and J 3 bases, leaving 8 bases between the germline ends. CDR3 in amino acids: CASSFGEDYGYTF. The CDR3 DNA sequence: TGTGCCAGCAGTTTTGGGGAGGACTATGGCTACACCTTC.

This clone was recorded a few times. This rearrangement joins TRBV7-3 to TRBJ2-3, with TRBD2 identical over 12 bases. The CDR3 is 17 residues long. The germline V gene encodes CDR1 SGHTA and CDR2 FQGTGA. Unmatched junction bases numbered 11, after V lost 5 bases and J lost 5 bases. The CDR3: CASSPSSGGAVEDTQYF. CDR3 nucleotides: TGTGCCAGCAGCCCCTCTAGCGGGGGGGCGGTAGAAGATACGCAGTATTTT.

DNA for the CDR3: TGTGCCAGCAGCGGAGACAGGGGGCTCAACGAGCAGTACTTC. Protein: CASSGDRGLNEQYF. The genes are TRBV7-4 and TRBJ2-7; 10 bases match TRBD1. The V gene end was trimmed by 5 bases and the J gene end by 5 bases; junction bases not matched to a gene: 6. Germline V gene lookup returns CDR1 SGHVT and CDR2 SQSDAQ. The CDR3 consists of 14 residues.

This clone was observed a few times. This chain uses TRBV20-1 with TRBJ1-1, with 8 bases lining up with TRBD1. The germline gives CDR1 DFQATT, CDR2 SNEGSKA (reference sequence). V was pared by 5 bases and J by 11 bases, with 4 bases of the junction left unmatched. This CDR3 is 10 amino acids long. CDR3 protein: CSAGQGTAFF. Written as DNA, the CDR3 is TGCAGTGCTGGACAGGGAACGGCTTTCTTT.

CDR3: CASATSGAGYFNEQFF. DNA for the CDR3: TGTGCCAGTGCTACTAGCGGAGCAGGATATTTTAATGAGCAGTTCTTC. This chain connects TRBV19 to TRBJ2-1; 8 bases line up with TRBD2. CDR3 size: 16 residues. J gave up 7 bases and V 8 bases, and 16 bases lay outside the gene matches. Germline CDR1 LNHDA, CDR2 SQIVND (reference sequence).

This rearrangement joins TRBV19 to TRBJ1-2; 7 bases line up with TRBD1. Germline CDR1 reads LNHDA; CDR2 reads SQIVND (reference sequence). The CDR3 spans 15 residues. V lost 4 bases and J lost 3; bases outside the gene matches: 8. As DNA, the CDR3 is TGTGCCAGTAGTACGCTTAGGGGGCCGTACTATGGCTACACCTTC. Protein product: CASSTLRGPYYGYTF.

The rearrangement links TRBV27 to TRBJ2-7; TRBD2 matches 9 bases. V was clipped by 3 bases and J by 6 bases; unmatched bases: 6. The length of the CDR3 is 14 residues. Per the germline V gene, CDR1 is MNHEY and CDR2 is SMNVEV (reference sequence). This CDR3 is CASSLRLADPEQYF. The CDR3 DNA reads as TGTGCCAGCAGTTTGCGACTAGCGGATCCCGAGCAGTACTTC.

The rearrangement uses TRBV5-1 and TRBJ2-7; D might be TRBD2 (5 bases). This CDR3 spans 15 amino acids. Per the germline V gene, CDR1 is SGHRS and CDR2 is YFSETQ. V lost 0 bases and J lost 6, with 16 bases in between. The CDR3 coding sequence is TGCGCCAGCAGCTTGGAGGGCTCGGACTCCGGCGAGCAGTACTTC. Amino acids: CASSLEGSDSGEQYF.

This sequence joins TRBV28 and TRBJ2-2; D unclear. Trimming pared 0 bases from V and 2 bases from J, leaving 7 bases between. Germline lookup yields CDR1 MDHEN and CDR2 SYDVKM. This CDR3 region has 15 residues. In DNA form, the CDR3 reads TGTGCCAGCAGTTTATGGCAAGCTAACACCGGGGAGCTGTTTTTT. Translating it yields CASSLWQANTGELFF.